This TCR beta chain was retrieved from a study of blood T cell repertoires in COVID-19. Assay: immunoSEQ multiplex PCR; the TCRdb copy retains only in-frame clones and omits some. The repertoire holds approximately 65,000 clones, with 90% as singletons. The sequenced material came from peripheral blood. This sequence was found in a woman aged 18-29 years with acute or convalescent COVID-19.

The CDR3 here is CASSVLVTGSFEAFF. In nucleotides, the CDR3 is TGTGCCAGCAGTGTTCTTGTGACAGGGTCTTTTGAAGCTTTCTTT. The chain links TRBV2 to TRBJ1-1, with TRBD1 matching over 7 bases. The CDR3 has 15 residues. Germline values: CDR1 SNHLY, CDR2 FYNNEI. Trimming at V came to 4 bases and at J to 7 bases, leaving 12 bases not matched to a gene.